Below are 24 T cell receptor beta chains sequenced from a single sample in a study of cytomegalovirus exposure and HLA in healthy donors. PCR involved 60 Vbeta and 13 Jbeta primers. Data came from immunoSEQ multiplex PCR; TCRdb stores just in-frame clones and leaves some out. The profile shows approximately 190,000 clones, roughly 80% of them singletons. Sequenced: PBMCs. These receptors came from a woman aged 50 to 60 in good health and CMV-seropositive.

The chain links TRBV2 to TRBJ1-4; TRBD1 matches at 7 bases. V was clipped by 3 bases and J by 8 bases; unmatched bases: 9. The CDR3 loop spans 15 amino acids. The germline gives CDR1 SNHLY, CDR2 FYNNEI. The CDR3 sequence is CASSDRGGQGEKLFF. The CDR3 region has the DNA TGTGCCAGCAGTGATCGAGGGGGCCAGGGGGAAAAACTGTTTTTT.

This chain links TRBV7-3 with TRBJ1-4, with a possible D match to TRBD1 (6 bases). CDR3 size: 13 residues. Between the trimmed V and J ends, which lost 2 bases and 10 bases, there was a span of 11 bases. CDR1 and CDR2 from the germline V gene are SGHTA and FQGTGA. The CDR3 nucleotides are TGTGCCAGCAGCTTAGCTCAGGGGAGAAAACTGTTTTTT. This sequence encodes CASSLAQGRKLFF.

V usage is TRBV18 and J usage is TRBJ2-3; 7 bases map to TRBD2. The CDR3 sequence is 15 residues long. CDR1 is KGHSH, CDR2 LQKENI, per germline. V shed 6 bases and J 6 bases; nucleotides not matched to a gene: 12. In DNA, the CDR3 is TGTGCCAGCTCCGCCGTAGCCCAGGGAGGGGATACGCAGTATTTT. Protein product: CASSAVAQGGDTQYF.

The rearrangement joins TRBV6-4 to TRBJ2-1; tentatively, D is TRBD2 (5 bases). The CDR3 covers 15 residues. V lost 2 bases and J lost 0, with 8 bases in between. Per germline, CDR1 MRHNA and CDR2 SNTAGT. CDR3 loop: CASSDTGSSYNEQFF. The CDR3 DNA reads TGTGCCAGCAGTGACACGGGGAGCTCCTACAATGAGCAGTTCTTC.

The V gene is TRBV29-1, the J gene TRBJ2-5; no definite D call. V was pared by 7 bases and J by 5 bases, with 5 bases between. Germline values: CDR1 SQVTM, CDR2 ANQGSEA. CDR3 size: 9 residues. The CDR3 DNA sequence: TGCAGCGCCGGGGAGACCCAGTACTTC. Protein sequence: CSAGETQYF.

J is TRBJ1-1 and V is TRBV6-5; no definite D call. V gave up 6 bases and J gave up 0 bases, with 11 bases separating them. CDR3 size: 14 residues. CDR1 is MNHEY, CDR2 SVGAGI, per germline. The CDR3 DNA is TGTGCCAGCAGGCCGGGGAGATTGAACACTGAAGCTTTCTTT. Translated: CASRPGRLNTEAFF.

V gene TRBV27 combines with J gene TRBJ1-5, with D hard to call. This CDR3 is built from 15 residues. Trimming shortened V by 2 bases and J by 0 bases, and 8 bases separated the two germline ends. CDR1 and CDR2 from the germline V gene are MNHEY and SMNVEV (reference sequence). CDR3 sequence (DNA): TGTGCCAGCAGTTTAGTCAGGAATAGCAATCAGCCCCAGCATTTT. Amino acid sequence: CASSLVRNSNQPQHF.

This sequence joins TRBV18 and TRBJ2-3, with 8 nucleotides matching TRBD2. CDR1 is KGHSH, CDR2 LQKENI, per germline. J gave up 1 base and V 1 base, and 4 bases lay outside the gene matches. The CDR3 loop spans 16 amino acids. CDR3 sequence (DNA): TGTGCCAGCTCACCACTGGCTAGCGGGCGCACAGATACGCAGTATTTT. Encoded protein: CASSPLASGRTDTQYF.

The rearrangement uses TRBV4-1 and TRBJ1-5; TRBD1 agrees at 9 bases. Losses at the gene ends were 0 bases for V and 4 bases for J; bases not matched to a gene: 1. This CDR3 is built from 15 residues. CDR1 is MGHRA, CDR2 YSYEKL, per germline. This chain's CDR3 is CASSQDDRGNQPQHF. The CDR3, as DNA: TGCGCCAGCAGCCAAGATGACAGGGGGAATCAGCCCCAGCATTTT.

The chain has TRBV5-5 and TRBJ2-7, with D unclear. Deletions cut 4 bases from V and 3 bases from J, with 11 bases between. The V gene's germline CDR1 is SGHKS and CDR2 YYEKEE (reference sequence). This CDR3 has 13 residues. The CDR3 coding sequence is TGTGCCAGCAGCCCCCTATCGGGCTACGAGCAGTACTTC. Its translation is CASSPLSGYEQYF.

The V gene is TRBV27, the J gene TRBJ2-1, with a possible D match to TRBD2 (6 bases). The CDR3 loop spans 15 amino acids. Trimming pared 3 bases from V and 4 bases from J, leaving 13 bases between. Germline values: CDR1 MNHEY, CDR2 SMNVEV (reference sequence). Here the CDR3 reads CASSFVGGRYNEQFF. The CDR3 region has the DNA TGTGCCAGCAGTTTTGTCGGGGGAAGGTACAATGAGCAGTTCTTC.

CDR3 loop: CASGSDEQYF. Written as DNA, the CDR3 is TGTGCCAGCGGTTCGGACGAGCAGTACTTC. The rearrangement uses TRBV2 and TRBJ2-7; no firm D call. This CDR3 has 10 residues. The V end was cut by 8 bases, the J end by 5 bases, with 7 bases between. Germline V lookup: CDR1 SNHLY, CDR2 FYNNEI. Complete variable domain (other parts from reference TRBV2 and TRBJ2-7): EPEVTQTPSHQVTQMGQEVILRCVPISNHLYFYWYRQILGQKVEFLVSFYNNEISEKSEIFDDQFSVERPDGSNFTLKIRSTKLEDSAMYFCASGSDEQYFGPGTRLTVT.

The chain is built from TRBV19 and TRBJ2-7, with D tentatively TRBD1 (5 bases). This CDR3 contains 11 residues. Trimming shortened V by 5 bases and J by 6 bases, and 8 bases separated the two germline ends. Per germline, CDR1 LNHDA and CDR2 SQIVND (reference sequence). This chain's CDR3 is CASSAGIEQYF. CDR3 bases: TGTGCCAGTAGTGCAGGGATCGAGCAGTACTTC. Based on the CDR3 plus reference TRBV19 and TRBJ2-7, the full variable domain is DGGITQSPKYLFRKEGQNVTLSCEQNLNHDAMYWYRQDPGQGLRLIYYSQIVNDFQKGDIAEGYSVSREKKESFPLTVTSAQKNPTAFYLCASSAGIEQYFGPGTRLTVT.

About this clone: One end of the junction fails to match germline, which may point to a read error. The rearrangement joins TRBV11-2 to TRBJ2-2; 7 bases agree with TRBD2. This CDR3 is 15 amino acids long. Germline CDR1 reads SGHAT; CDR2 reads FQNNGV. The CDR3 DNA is TGTGCCAGCAGCATAGATACAGCGGGAAGCGGGGAGCTGTTTTTT. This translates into CASSIDTAGSGELFF.

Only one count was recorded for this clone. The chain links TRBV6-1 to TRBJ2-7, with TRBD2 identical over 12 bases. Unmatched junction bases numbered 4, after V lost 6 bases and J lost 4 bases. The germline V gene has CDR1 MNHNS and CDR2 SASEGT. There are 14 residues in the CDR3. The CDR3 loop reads CASSPTSGGYEQYF. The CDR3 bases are TGTGCCAGCAGCCCGACTAGCGGGGGTTACGAGCAGTACTTC.

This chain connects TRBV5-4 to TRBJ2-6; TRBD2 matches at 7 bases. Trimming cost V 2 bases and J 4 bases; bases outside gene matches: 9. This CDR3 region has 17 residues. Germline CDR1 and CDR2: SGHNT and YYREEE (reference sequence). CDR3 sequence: CASSLAGRSTGANVLTF. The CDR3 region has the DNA TGTGCCAGCAGCTTAGCGGGGCGGTCTACCGGGGCCAACGTCCTGACTTTC.

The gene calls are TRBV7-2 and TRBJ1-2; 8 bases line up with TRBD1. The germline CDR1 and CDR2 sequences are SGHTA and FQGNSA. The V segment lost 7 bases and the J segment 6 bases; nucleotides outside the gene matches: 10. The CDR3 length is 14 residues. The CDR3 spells CASTGQGGKDGYTF. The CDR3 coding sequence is TGTGCCAGCACAGGACAGGGCGGGAAGGATGGCTACACCTTC.

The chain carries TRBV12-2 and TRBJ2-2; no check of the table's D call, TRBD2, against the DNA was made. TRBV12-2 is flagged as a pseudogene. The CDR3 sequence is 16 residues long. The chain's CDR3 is CASRLLLRENTGELFF. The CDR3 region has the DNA TGTGCAAGTCGCTTACTCTTAAGAGAGAACACCGGGGAGCTGTTTTTT.

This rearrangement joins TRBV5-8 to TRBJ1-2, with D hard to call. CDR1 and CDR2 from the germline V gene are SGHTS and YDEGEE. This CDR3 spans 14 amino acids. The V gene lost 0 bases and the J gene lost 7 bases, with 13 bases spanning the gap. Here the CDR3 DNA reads TGTGCCAGCAGCTTGGGTCAAAGGGAGAGTGGCTACACCTTC. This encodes CASSLGQRESGYTF.

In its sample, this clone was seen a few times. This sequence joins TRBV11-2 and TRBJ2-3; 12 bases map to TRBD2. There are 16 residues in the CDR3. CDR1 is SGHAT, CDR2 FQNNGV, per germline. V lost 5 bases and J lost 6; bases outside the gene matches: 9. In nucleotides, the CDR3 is TGTGCCAGCAGCACTAGCGGGGGGAGGCGTGGGGATACGCAGTATTTT. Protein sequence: CASSTSGGRRGDTQYF. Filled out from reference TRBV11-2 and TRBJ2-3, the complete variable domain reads EAGVAQSPRYKIIEKRQSVAFWCNPISGHATLYWYQQILGQGPKLLIQFQNNGVVDDSQLPKDRFSAERLKGVDSTLKIQPAKLEDSAVYLCASSTSGGRRGDTQYFGPGTRLTVL.

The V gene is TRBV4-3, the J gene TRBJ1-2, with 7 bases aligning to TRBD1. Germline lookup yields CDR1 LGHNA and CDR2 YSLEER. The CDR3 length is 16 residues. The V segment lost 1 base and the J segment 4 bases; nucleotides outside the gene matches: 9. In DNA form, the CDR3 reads TGCGCCAGCAGCCAAGCCTACACGGGACAGTCCTATGGCTACACCTTC. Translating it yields CASSQAYTGQSYGYTF.

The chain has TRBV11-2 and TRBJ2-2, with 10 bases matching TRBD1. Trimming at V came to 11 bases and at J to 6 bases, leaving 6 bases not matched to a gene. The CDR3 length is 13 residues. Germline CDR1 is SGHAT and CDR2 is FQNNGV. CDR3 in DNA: TGTGCCGCCCGGGACAGGGGACCCGGGGAGCTGTTTTTT. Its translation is CAARDRGPGELFF.

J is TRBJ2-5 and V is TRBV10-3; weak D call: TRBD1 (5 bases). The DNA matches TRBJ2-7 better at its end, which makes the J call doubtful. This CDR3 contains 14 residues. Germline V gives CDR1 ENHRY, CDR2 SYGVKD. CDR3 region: CAISERQGYYEQYF. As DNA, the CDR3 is TGTGCCATCAGTGAGCGGCAGGGCTACTACGAGCAGTACTTC.

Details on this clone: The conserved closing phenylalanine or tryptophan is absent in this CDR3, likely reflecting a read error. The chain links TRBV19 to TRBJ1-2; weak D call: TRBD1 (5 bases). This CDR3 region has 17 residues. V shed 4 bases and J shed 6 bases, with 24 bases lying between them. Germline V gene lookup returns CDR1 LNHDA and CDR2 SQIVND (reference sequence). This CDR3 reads CASSTQIQGGYSDGYTI. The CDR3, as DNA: TGTGCCAGTAGTACCCAGATCCAGGGAGGGTATTCGGATGGCTACACCATC.